A single sample is the source of the 9 T cell receptor delta chains below, sequenced in a study of delta chains in infants with herpesvirus infections. Gamma-chain- and delta-chain-specific primers converted PBMC RNA into TCR cDNA. TCRdb reprocessed the RT-PCR reads using CATT. The top ten hold 6% to 8% of the sample, which has 1,200 to 1,500 delta-chain clones, just under 30% seen once. The sample consisted of peripheral blood, taken at time point 1 of longitudinal follow-up. The receptors shown here come from a human donor who was a Ugandan infant, either HIV-exposed or HIV-unexposed (not recorded which).

This chain connects TRDV1 to TRDJ1, with TRDD3 matching 7 bases. V dropped 1 base and J dropped 0; count of bases not matched to a gene: 11. CDR1 TSWWSYY and CDR2 QGS come from the germline V gene. The length of the CDR3 is 18 residues. The CDR3 nucleotides read TGTGCTCTTGGGGAACCGAAGGAGCTGGGGGTTTACACCGATAAACTCATCTTT. Its protein product is CALGEPKELGVYTDKLIF.

The rearrangement uses TRDV1 and TRDJ1, with 12 bases identical to TRDD3. The CDR3 sequence is 16 residues long. The V segment lost 4 bases and the J segment 4 bases; nucleotides outside the gene matches: 7. Germline CDR1 reads TSWWSYY; CDR2 reads QGS. The CDR3 sequence is CALGGLPGGYVDKLIF. The CDR3 DNA reads as TGTGCTCTTGGGGGCCTTCCTGGGGGATACGTCGATAAACTCATCTTT.

This clone was found a few times. The gene calls are TRDV1 and TRDJ1, with D perhaps matching TRDD1 or TRDD3 (6 bases each). Per the germline V gene, CDR1 is TSWWSYY and CDR2 is QGS. The CDR3 is 24 amino acids. With 9 bases removed from V and 0 bases from J, the gap between germline ends came to 44 bases. CDR3 loop: CALNRFQSKVLGDLQGRYTDKLIF. Written as DNA, the CDR3 is TGTGCTCTAAATAGGTTCCAAAGTAAAGTACTGGGTGACTTACAAGGCAGGTACACCGATAAACTCATCTTT.

This chain joins TRDV1 and TRDJ1, with TRDD3 matching over 13 bases. Germline CDR1 and CDR2: TSWWSYY and QGS. This CDR3 has 22 amino acids. The ends lost 9 bases at V and 0 bases at J; junction bases unmatched: 25. The CDR3 DNA follows: TGTGCTCTATGCCCGCCTCCTATCCTCCTACTGGGGGATACGGCGAACACCGATAAACTCATCTTT. It yields the protein CALCPPPILLLGDTANTDKLIF.

CDR3 amino acids: CAFKRGGYKGFDFTDKLIF. As DNA, the CDR3 is TGTGCCTTTAAGCGTGGGGGATACAAAGGTTTCGACTTTACCGATAAACTCATCTTT. The V call is TRDV3, the J call TRDJ1; 10 bases map to TRDD3. The CDR3 loop spans 19 amino acids. The V gene end was trimmed by 1 base and the J gene end by 2 bases; junction bases not matched to a gene: 19. Looked up from germline, CDR1 is TVYSNPD and CDR2 is GDNSRS (reference sequence).

In this sample, this clone turned up a few times. The chain joins TRDV1 to TRDJ1; 9 bases map to TRDD3. CDR1 and CDR2 (germline): TSWWSYY, QGS. The CDR3 extends over 22 amino acids. V was pared by 0 bases and J by 4 bases, with 24 bases of the junction left unmatched. This CDR3 is CALGELLTVVWGMRPSRDKLIF. The CDR3 DNA is TGTGCTCTTGGGGAACTCCTTACCGTGGTCTGGGGGATGCGCCCATCCCGCGATAAACTCATCTTT.

A note on this clone: This sample also contains other DNA sequences that code for the same CDR3. V is TRDV1 and J is TRDJ1, with D possibly TRDD3 on 6 matching bases. The CDR3 consists of 16 residues. V was clipped by 2 bases and J by 13 bases, with 26 bases between them. Looked up from germline, CDR1 is TSWWSYY and CDR2 is QGS. The CDR3 DNA is TGTGCTCTTGGGGAAATGATACGTCTGGGTCAATCGCTGGGCATCTTT. Its protein product is CALGEMIRLGQSLGIF.

A note on this clone: This may be a read error, as it is one base from a much larger clone. The rearrangement joins TRDV1 to TRDJ2; D unresolved. The ends were cut back, 0 bases at V and 1 base at J, with 21 bases in the middle. Germline assignment: CDR1 TSWWSYY and CDR2 QGS. This CDR3 spans 20 amino acids. The CDR3 sequence: CALGELANRYDMILTAQLFF. The CDR3 DNA reads TGTGCTCTTGGGGAACTAGCGAACCGCTATGACATGATTTTGACAGCACAACTCTTCTTT.

Comments on this clone: Other DNA sequences in this specimen translate into the identical CDR3. The chain joins TRDV1 to TRDJ1; 11 nucleotides match TRDD3. Trimming took 6 bases from V and 10 from J; bases not matched to a gene: 37. The CDR3 has 23 amino acids. Germline V CDR1 and CDR2: TSWWSYY, QGS. The CDR3 sequence: CALGESPLFLNLYWGINQGGLIF. The CDR3 DNA reads as TGTGCTCTTGGAGAAAGCCCACTTTTCCTAAATCTCTACTGGGGGATAAATCAGGGGGGACTCATCTTT.